This TCR beta chain emerged from a study of T cell responses to AZD1222 COVID-19 vaccine. A remark on this clone: Antigen unknown.

Whole-study results and caveats: Possibly, clonal diversity was underestimated; donors were largely white British and included more females. The breadth and depth of Spike-specific TCRs increased once two AZD1222 doses had been given. In all cases, repertoires were sampled only after the peak T cell response.

J gave up 4 bases and V 5 bases, and 4 bases lay outside the gene matches. Germline assignment: CDR1 MNHEY and CDR2 SMNVEV (reference sequence). The CDR3 spans 15 residues. TCRdb's table, derived via immunoSEQ multiplex PCR, lists solely in-frame clones and lacks some. The sample consists of about 140,000 clones, about 90% of them appearing once. This chain uses TRBV27 with TRBJ2-1; TRBD2 matches at 11 bases. The TCR was taken from an adult in good health. Specimen: peripheral blood, collected on day 0 of AZD1222 vaccination. The CDR3 loop reads CASSLRTSGYNEQFF. The CDR3, as DNA: TGTGCCAGCAGTCTCCGGACTAGCGGGTACAATGAGCAGTTCTTC.